A selection of T cell receptor beta chains follows, all from one sample in a study of blood T cell repertoires in COVID-19. The table came from immunoSEQ multiplex PCR; TCRdb's copy has only in-frame clones and leaves some out. The data show about 120,000 clones, 86% seen once. The source material was peripheral blood. These receptors all stem from a man aged 70 or older who had recovered from COVID-19. Each CDR3 is given with its conserved first and last residue. The D gene is left open where the match is weak. The listing skips clone size in some rows; elsewhere it reads once, few, many or a size class.

TRBV11-3	-	TRBJ2-4	-	14	TGTGCCAGCAGCTTAGGACCTCAGGGGTGGATTCAGTACTTC	CASSLGPQGWIQYF
TRBV11-3	-	TRBJ2-3	TRBD2	17	TGTGCCAGCAGCCCCGGACTAGCGGGAACTCACACAGATACGCAGTATTTT	CASSPGLAGTHTDTQYF
TRBV7-3	-	TRBJ2-1	-	13	TGTGCCAGCAGCTTATACAAGTACAATGAGCAGTTCTTC	CASSLYKYNEQFF
TRBV4-2	-	TRBJ1-5	-	16	TGTGCCAGCAGCCAAGAATCAGGTAATAGCAATCAGCCCCAGCATTTT	CASSQESGNSNQPQHF
TRBV5-1	few	TRBJ1-1	TRBD1	15	TGCGCCAGCAGCGGAGCGGACAGGGGGCTAGTTGAAGCTTTCTTT	CASSGADRGLVEAFF
TRBV12-3/TRBV12-4	-	TRBJ1-1	-	13	TGTGCCAGCAGGTGGGTAGCCCAGACTGAAGCTTTCTTT	CASRWVAQTEAFF
TRBV27	-	TRBJ1-1	-	16	TGTGCCAGCAGTATAGGACTGGGCAGGGGTGACCTCGAAGCTTTCTTT	CASSIGLGRGDLEAFF
TRBV19	-	TRBJ2-7	TRBD2	14	TGTGCCAGTGGGTCCTGGCGGGAGCCCTACGAGCAGTACTTC	CASGSWREPYEQYF
TRBV5-1	-	TRBJ2-1	-	14	TGCGCCAGCAGCTTAACTAGCACCTACAATGAGCAGTTCTTC	CASSLTSTYNEQFF
TRBV5-6	-	TRBJ2-1	TRBD2	17	TGTGCCAGCAGCTTATTCGCGGGCTCGGGGGGGCCTTTTGAGCAGTTCTTC	CASSLFAGSGGPFEQFF
TRBV30	-	TRBJ2-1	-	13	TGTGCCTGGAGTGTTCCTAGCGTCAATGAGCAGTTCTTC	CAWSVPSVNEQFF
TRBV28	-	TRBJ2-5	-	15	TGTGCCAGCAGTGGGGATGGGGGCGGCCAAGAGACCCAGTACTTC	CASSGDGGGQETQYF
TRBV28	-	TRBJ2-7	TRBD1	14	TGTGCCAGCAGTATGACAGGGGGCGCGGGGTTGGGGTACTTC	CASSMTGGAGLGYF
TRBV5-6	-	TRBJ1-1	-	11	TGTGCCAGCAGCTTTTACAGTGAAGCTTTCTTT	CASSFYSEAFF
TRBV10-3	-	TRBJ1-2	TRBD1	15	TGTGCCATCAGTCCTTCGGGACAGGGGACCAATGGCTACACCTTC	CAISPSGQGTNGYTF
TRBV6-5	once	TRBJ1-6	-	15	TGTGCCAGCACCGCCAGGACGGGCGGGAATTCACCCCTCCACTTT	CASTARTGGNSPLHF
TRBV9	-	TRBJ2-6	TRBD2	18	TGTGCCAGCAGCGTAGGGAGACTAGCGGGTTCTGGGGCCAACGTCCTGACTTTC	CASSVGRLAGSGANVLTF
TRBV3-1/TRBV3-2	-	TRBJ2-2	TRBD2	18	TGTGCCAGCAGCCAAGATCTCAGCGGGGGGGCGGTCACCGGGGAGCTGTTTTTT	CASSQDLSGGAVTGELFF
TRBV18	-	TRBJ1-2	-	14	TGTGCCAGCTCACCACCGCGCAGGGGCTATGGCTACACCTTC	CASSPPRRGYGYTF
TRBV25-1	-	TRBJ2-1	TRBD2	15	TGTGCCAGCAGTGCTCTGTCCGGGACTAGCAATGAGCAGTTCTTC	CASSALSGTSNEQFF
TRBV11-3	-	TRBJ2-5	TRBD1	13	TGTGCCAGCAGCTGGGGACAGGGGGAGACCCAGTACTTC	CASSWGQGETQYF
TRBV7-2	-	TRBJ2-5	-	13	TGTGCCAGCAGCCTGGGCAAGGAAGAGACCCAGTACTTC	CASSLGKEETQYF
TRBV7-3	-	TRBJ1-5	-	17	TGTGCCAGCAGCATAACGGGCCCCCCGATAGGCAATCAGCCCCAGCATTTT	CASSITGPPIGNQPQHF
TRBV24-1	-	TRBJ2-7	-	13	TGTGCCACCAGTGAAACAGGAACCTACGAGCAGTACTTC	CATSETGTYEQYF
TRBV5-1	-	TRBJ1-6	TRBD1	15	TGCGCCAGCAGCTCCGGGACAGGGTATGGTTCACCCCTCCACTTT	CASSSGTGYGSPLHF
TRBV4-3	-	TRBJ2-7	-	16	TGCGCCAGCAGCCAAGATTACCTGGGCCCAGGGCGCGAGCAGTACTTC	CASSQDYLGPGREQYF
TRBV6-5	-	TRBJ2-7	-	15	TGTGCCAGCAGTTACGTAGCGACCACTTACTACGAGCAGTACTTC	CASSYVATTYYEQYF
TRBV4-1	-	TRBJ2-5	-	16	TGCGCCAGCAGCCAAGATGAGGCTCAGGGACAAGAGACCCAGTACTTC	CASSQDEAQGQETQYF
TRBV5-1	-	TRBJ2-5	TRBD1	13	TGCGCCAGCAGCCTCGACAGGGGAGCGACCCAGTACTTC	CASSLDRGATQYF
TRBV5-6	few	TRBJ2-2	TRBD1	15	TGTGCCAGCAGCATAAGACAGGGCGGCACCGGGGAGCTGTTTTTT	CASSIRQGGTGELFF
TRBV3-1/TRBV3-2	-	TRBJ2-1	TRBD1	17	TGTGCCAGCAGCCAAGGACAGGGCCCTTTCCTTAACAATGAGCAGTTCTTC	CASSQGQGPFLNNEQFF
TRBV4-1	-	TRBJ1-2	TRBD1	15	TGCGCCAGCAGCCAGATCGGGACAGGTAACTATGGCTACACCTTC	CASSQIGTGNYGYTF
TRBV7-3	-	TRBJ1-6	-	13	TGTGCCAGCGGATTGGGGCATAATTCACCCCTCCACTTT	CASGLGHNSPLHF
TRBV5-6	few	TRBJ2-2	-	14	TGTGCCAGCAGCCCGGTCGGGAGAACCGGGGAGCTGTTTTTT	CASSPVGRTGELFF
TRBV4-1	-	TRBJ2-5	TRBD2	16	TGCGCCAGCAGCCAAGATACGGGACTAGCGGTGAGGGCCCAGTACTTC	CASSQDTGLAVRAQYF
TRBV30	-	TRBJ2-7	TRBD1	17	TGTGCCTGGAGTGTACCGCGTGGGGACAGTTTATCCTACGAGCAGTACTTC	CAWSVPRGDSLSYEQYF
TRBV6-2/TRBV6-3	-	TRBJ1-1	TRBD1	15	TGTGCCAGCAGCAGAAGACAGGGGGCGCATACTGAAGCTTTCTTT	CASSRRQGAHTEAFF
TRBV7-2	-	TRBJ2-5	TRBD2	14	TGTGCCAGCAGCTTCTCGGGAGGCGGGGAGACCCAGTACTTC	CASSFSGGGETQYF
TRBV4-2	-	TRBJ2-2	TRBD2	20	TGTGCCAGCAGCCCAGCCGGGACTAGCGGGAGGGCAGGATCTGCCGGGGAGCTGTTTTTT	CASSPAGTSGRAGSAGELFF
TRBV5-5	-	TRBJ1-2	-	13	TGTGCCAGCAGCATTATAGCTAACTATGGCTACACCTTC	CASSIIANYGYTF
TRBV6-1	-	TRBJ2-1	-	15	TGTGCCAGCAGTGAAGGGCTCAGTCCCAACAATGAGCAGTTCTTC	CASSEGLSPNNEQFF
TRBV3-1/TRBV3-2	once	TRBJ2-1	TRBD2	15	TGTGCCAGCAGCAACCGGGGACTAGAAGACAATGAGCAGTTCTTC	CASSNRGLEDNEQFF
TRBV2	-	TRBJ1-2	-	13	TGTGCCAGCATGAGCGACTCTAACTATGGCTACACCTTC	CASMSDSNYGYTF
TRBV19	-	TRBJ1-2	-	13	TGTGCCAGTAGCCGCGGAAGCGTCTATGGCTACACCTTC	CASSRGSVYGYTF
TRBV27	-	TRBJ2-2	-	12	TGTGCCAGCAGTTTCTATACCGGGGAGCTGTTTTTT	CASSFYTGELFF